Below, 9 T cell receptor beta chains from the same sample are listed, as sequenced in a study of cytomegalovirus exposure and HLA in healthy donors. Sequencing was performed with immunoSEQ multiplex PCR; in TCRdb, only in-frame clones are kept and a portion is missing. The sample consists of some 150,000 clones, 85% to 90% of them appearing once. The sample taken for sequencing was PBMCs. These TCRs come from a woman between 18 and 30 years old in good health and CMV-seropositive.

In nucleotides, the CDR3 is TGTGCCAGCAGCCGGAGGGGAGGGCAATATACAGATACGCAGTATTTT. Amino acids: CASSRRGGQYTDTQYF. The V and J genes are TRBV14 and TRBJ2-3; TRBD2 aligns across 7 bases. CDR3 length: 16 amino acids. The V gene's germline CDR1 is SGHDN and CDR2 FVKESK. V lost 4 bases and J lost 3; bases outside the gene matches: 10.

The chain uses TRBV7-8 and TRBJ2-3; D is perhaps TRBD2 (6 bases). V shed 5 bases and J shed 2 bases, with 11 bases lying between them. Germline loops: CDR1 SGHVS, CDR2 FQNEAQ. The CDR3 consists of 14 residues. The CDR3 DNA reads TGTGCCAGCAGCCTCCAGGGACTCACAGATACGCAGTATTTT. This sequence encodes CASSLQGLTDTQYF.

CDR3 residues: CASIFPSGTGELFF. The CDR3 bases are TGTGCCAGCATATTCCCCAGCGGAACCGGGGAGCTGTTTTTT. The chain has TRBV2 and TRBJ2-2; D might be TRBD2 (5 bases). V was trimmed by 7 bases and J by 5 bases, leaving 14 bases between them. Germline V gene sequence: CDR1 SNHLY, CDR2 FYNNEI. The length of the CDR3 is 14 residues.

This sequence joins TRBV28 and TRBJ1-2; D is possibly TRBD1 (6 bases). Trimming stripped 5 bases from V and 4 bases from J, with 23 bases between. CDR1 is MDHEN and CDR2 is SYDVKM in the germline V gene. The CDR3 contains 17 residues. This CDR3 is CASSAQDSLIFLYGYTF. The CDR3 DNA reads as TGTGCCAGCAGTGCCCAGGACAGCCTAATTTTCCTCTATGGCTACACCTTC.

This clone was counted at least ten times. The rearrangement uses TRBV10-2 and TRBJ1-5; D is unresolved. The CDR3 totals 13 residues. Trimming removed 4 bases from V and 6 bases from J, with 10 bases in between. Germline-derived CDR1 and CDR2 are WSHSY and SAAADI. In DNA form, the CDR3 reads TGCGCCAGCAGTGGACGCAGGTCTCAGCCCCAGCATTTT. Amino acid sequence: CASSGRRSQPQHF.

On this clone itself: This same CDR3 is encoded by further DNA sequences in the sample. The V gene is TRBV9, the J gene TRBJ2-3; the match to TRBD2 covers 7 bases. The CDR3 has 16 amino acids. The germline CDR1 and CDR2 sequences are SGDLS and YYNGEE. V lost 0 bases, J lost 0 bases, and 4 bases stayed unmatched. For the CDR3, the DNA is TGTGCCAGCAGCGTAGTTGGGGGAGGGAGCACAGATACGCAGTATTTT. It encodes CASSVVGGGSTDTQYF.

The rearrangement uses TRBV5-6 and TRBJ1-4, with D perhaps TRBD1 (5 bases). The CDR3 covers 12 residues. Germline V gene data show CDR1 as SGHDT and CDR2 as YYEEEE. Trimming took off 4 bases at V and 8 bases at J, with 9 bases between the two ends. The CDR3 region is CASSGPGEKLFF. The CDR3 DNA follows: TGTGCCAGCAGCGGCCCAGGGGAAAAACTGTTTTTT.

The V and J genes are TRBV9 and TRBJ2-1, with 13 bases lining up with TRBD2. This CDR3 contains 16 residues. Per the germline V gene, CDR1 is SGDLS and CDR2 is YYNGEE. V lost 4 bases, J lost 7 bases, and 8 bases stayed unmatched. CDR3 in DNA: TGTGCCAGCAGCCCTACCACTAGCGGGGGGGCAAATGAGCAGTTCTTC. Amino acids: CASSPTTSGGANEQFF.

This chain connects TRBV4-1 to TRBJ2-1; TRBD1 aligns across 7 bases. Per the germline V gene, CDR1 is MGHRA and CDR2 is YSYEKL. Germline trimming cut 2 bases from V and 3 bases from J; bases unmatched to any gene: 10. The CDR3 length is 17 residues. CDR3 protein: CASSQRDRDSFYNEQFF. In nucleotides, the CDR3 is TGCGCCAGCAGCCAAAGGGACCGGGACAGCTTCTACAATGAGCAGTTCTTC.